A single sample gave rise to the 5 T cell receptor beta chains below, sequenced in a study of breast tumors, draining lymph nodes, adjacent tissues. In TCRdb, the multiplex PCR reads were re-called with MiXCR into one record per CDR3 protein. The sample includes 70,000 or so distinct CDR3 sequences, less than 50% seen only once; the top ten take roughly 9.1%. Sequencing input: breast tumor tissue. Receptor source: a female donor with breast cancer. Some clones in this sample may be carry-over from other donors' samples.

The chain employs TRBV28 and TRBJ1-3, with D maybe TRBD1 (5 bases). Trimming pared 5 bases from V and 4 bases from J, leaving 18 bases between. The CDR3 is 16 residues long. Looked up from germline, CDR1 is MDHEN and CDR2 is SYDVKM. CDR3 DNA: TGTGCCAGCAGTCTTCAGGGTAGGGCGTCGGGAAACACCATATATTTT. This sequence encodes CASSLQGRASGNTIYF.

This clonotype appeared a single time. The conserved phenylalanine or tryptophan is not found at the CDR3 terminus, so this likely reflects a read error. The DNA is left out, because the CDR3 cannot be placed on it with certainty; the CDR3 is given as TCRdb lists it. The V gene is TRBV5-1, the J gene TRBJ2-5; the table's D call of TRBD2 was not tested on the DNA. The CDR3 comprises 18 residues, both ends counted. Germline CDR1 is SGHRS and CDR2 is YFSETQ. This CDR3 is CASSLELAGGSYQETQCS.

This clonotype was counted ten times or more. The rearrangement joins TRBV9 to TRBJ2-3; a weak D match, TRBD2 (5 bases). CDR3 size: 16 residues. The germline gives CDR1 SGDLS, CDR2 YYNGEE. Trimming left V 0 bases short and J 0 bases short, with 11 bases between. The CDR3 DNA is TGTGCCAGCAGCGTAGAGGGCGGGCGAAGCACAGATACGCAGTATTTT. Amino acid sequence: CASSVEGGRSTDTQYF.

This clonotype was counted many times. The chain combines TRBV19 with TRBJ2-2; no clear D. Per germline, CDR1 LNHDA and CDR2 SQIVND (reference sequence). This CDR3 is 15 amino acids long. Trimming pared 3 bases from V and 4 bases from J, leaving 12 bases between. Here the CDR3 DNA reads TGTGCCAGTAGTATGGCTCGCCAAGGCACCGGGGAGCTGTTTTTT. Amino acids: CASSMARQGTGELFF. The entire variable domain, with the rest obtained from reference TRBV19 and TRBJ2-2, is as follows: DGGITQSPKYLFRKEGQNVTLSCEQNLNHDAMYWYRQDPGQGLRLIYYSQIVNDFQKGDIAEGYSVSREKKESFPLTVTSAQKNPTAFYLCASSMARQGTGELFFGEGSRLTVL.

Notes on this clonotype: A much larger clone lies one base from this, so it may be a read error. The chain combines TRBV20-1 with TRBJ2-1; no reliable D call. The germline V and J ends were trimmed by 1 base and 9 bases, with 16 bases remaining between them. The CDR3 has 14 amino acids. Per the germline V gene, CDR1 is DFQATT and CDR2 is SNEGSKA (reference sequence). The CDR3 loop is CSARGVTLLTEQFF. The DNA of the CDR3 is TGCAGTGCTAGAGGTGTCACCCTTTTAACTGAGCAGTTCTTC.